This TCR beta chain came from a study of cytomegalovirus exposure and HLA in healthy donors. The PCR made use of 60 Vbeta and 13 Jbeta primers. The authors' processing: In a later analysis, the count reached 80 million or so unique TCR beta chains, with roughly 12 million shared. Assay used: immunoSEQ multiplex PCR; TCRdb lists only in-frame clones, some missing. V and J calls and clone size come straight from that table; D and trimming were deduced from the DNA. The table has fewer than 200,000 clones, 65% to 70% seen once. Study-wide findings and caveats: Researchers counted roughly 150 TCR beta chains as cytomegalovirus-associated.

V dropped 6 bases and J dropped 8; count of bases not matched to a gene: 9. The CDR3 sequence is 13 residues long. Germline assignment: CDR1 ENHRY and CDR2 SYGVKD. As to this clone: Its target is unknown.

The chain links TRBV10-3 to TRBJ1-2, with 7 bases matching TRBD1. This TCR came from a young woman in good health and CMV-seropositive. Sequencing was performed on PBMCs. The CDR3 protein is CAISTDRVRGYTF. CDR3 nucleotides: TGTGCCATCAGCACAGACAGGGTGAGAGGCTACACCTTC.